This TCR beta chain was found in a study of T cell repertoires in cytomegalovirus infection. For the study at large: Evidence of both CMV infection and a matching HLA type came from public TCR beta signatures. Points from the study as a whole: The response measured ex vivo was dominated by TCR beta clonotypes (HLA-C-restricted and CMV-specific). Summed frequency of public TCR beta families distinguished CMV carriers with the relevant HLA.

Via MiXCR, TCRdb re-called the reads, giving one row per CDR3 protein. Altogether 200,000 to 300,000 distinct CDR3 sequences are present, roughly an eighth being singletons, with the ten largest covering about 1.5%. Comments on this clonotype: The antigen is not known.

V was clipped by 3 bases and J by 6 bases, with 15 bases between them. Germline V gene lookup returns CDR1 DFQATT and CDR2 SNEGSKA (reference sequence). The CDR3 has 14 residues. Specimen: PBMCs. The sequence was collected from a human donor in good health (CMV status not recorded). Some clones in this sample may be carry-over from other donors' samples. The chain employs TRBV20-1 and TRBJ2-1, with D maybe TRBD2 (7 bases). As DNA, the CDR3 is TGCAGTGCTAGGAGGGGGGGCTTAGGCAATGAGCAGTTCTTC. Protein sequence: CSARRGGLGNEQFF.